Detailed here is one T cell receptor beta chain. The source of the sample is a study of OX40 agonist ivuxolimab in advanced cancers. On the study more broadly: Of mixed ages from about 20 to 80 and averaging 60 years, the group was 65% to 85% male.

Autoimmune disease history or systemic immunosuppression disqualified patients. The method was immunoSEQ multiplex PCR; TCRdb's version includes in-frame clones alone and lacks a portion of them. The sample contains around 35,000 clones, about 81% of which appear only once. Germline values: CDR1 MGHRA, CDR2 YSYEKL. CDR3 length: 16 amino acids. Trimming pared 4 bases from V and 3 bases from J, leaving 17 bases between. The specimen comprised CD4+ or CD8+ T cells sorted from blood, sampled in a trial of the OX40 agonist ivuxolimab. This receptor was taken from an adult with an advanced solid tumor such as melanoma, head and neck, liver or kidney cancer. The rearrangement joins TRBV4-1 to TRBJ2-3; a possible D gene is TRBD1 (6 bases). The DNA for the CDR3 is TGCGCCAGCAGCCCCTACCGAGACAGGATAACAGATACGCAGTATTTT. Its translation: CASSPYRDRITDTQYF.